The 15 T cell receptor beta chains listed next were all sequenced from one sample in a study of blood T cell repertoires in COVID-19. TCRdb keeps only in-frame clones here, not all; method: immunoSEQ multiplex PCR. The sample shows around 270,000 clones, around 82% of them seen only once. Sequenced sample: peripheral blood. Receptor source: a human donor with COVID-19, enrolled during active disease. The donor label of this sample is uncertain.

This clone was recorded many times. This chain links TRBV4-3 with TRBJ2-7; 13 nucleotides match TRBD2. The CDR3 extends over 16 amino acids. The germline gives CDR1 LGHNA, CDR2 YSLEER. The V gene end was trimmed by 3 bases and the J gene end by 2 bases; junction bases not matched to a gene: 4. The CDR3 coding sequence is TGCGCCAGCAGCCAGATACTAGCGGGAGGGCCCTACGAGCAGTACTTC. This translates into CASSQILAGGPYEQYF.

V usage is TRBV28 and J usage is TRBJ1-1; 8 bases agree with TRBD1. The CDR3 totals 14 residues. V shed 8 bases and J 6 bases; nucleotides not matched to a gene: 11. Germline lookup yields CDR1 MDHEN and CDR2 SYDVKM. The CDR3 region has the DNA TGTGCCAGCTATGGACAGGGCAGTTTTGCTGAAGCTTTCTTT. Protein: CASYGQGSFAEAFF.

The J gene is TRBJ2-1, the V gene TRBV7-8; tentatively, D is TRBD2 (5 bases). Trimming took off 5 bases at V and 3 bases at J, with 8 bases between the two ends. Germline assignment: CDR1 SGHVS and CDR2 FQNEAQ. This CDR3 has 13 amino acids. The DNA of the CDR3 is TGTGCCAGCAGCCCCGGGGACTACAATGAGCAGTTCTTC. Its protein product is CASSPGDYNEQFF. Drawing the rest from reference TRBV7-8 and TRBJ2-1, the complete variable domain is GAGVSQSPRYKVAKRGQDVALRCDPISGHVSLFWYQQALGQGPEFLTYFQNEAQLDKSGLPSDRFFAERPEGSVSTLKIQRTQQEDSAVYLCASSPGDYNEQFFGPGTRLTVL.

The sample holds one count of this clone. The same CDR3 can be traced to other DNA sequences in this sample. In DNA, the CDR3 is TGTGCCAGCAGTGACTCCTGGGGGGGCACCGGGGAGCTGTTTTTT. The encoded protein is CASSDSWGGTGELFF. The rearrangement links TRBV6-4 to TRBJ2-2; TRBD2 matches 7 bases. The germline V gene encodes CDR1 MRHNA and CDR2 SNTAGT. The CDR3 loop spans 15 amino acids. Unmatched junction bases numbered 2, after V lost 0 bases and J lost 4 bases.

J is TRBJ2-2 and V is TRBV30; 9 nucleotides line up with TRBD2. The CDR3 loop spans 19 amino acids. The V and J ends lost 0 bases and 1 base, in that order; junction bases with no gene match: 12. Germline assignment: CDR1 GTSNPN and CDR2 SVGIG (reference sequence). CDR3 region: CAWSVLWLAGTLNTGELFF. The CDR3 DNA sequence: TGTGCCTGGAGTGTACTTTGGCTAGCGGGAACCTTGAACACCGGGGAGCTGTTTTTT.

The rearrangement uses TRBV7-9 and TRBJ2-7; perhaps TRBD2 as D (5 bases). The CDR3 is made up of 14 amino acids. V gave up 1 base and J gave up 6 bases, with 13 bases separating them. The germline gives CDR1 SEHNR, CDR2 FQNEAQ (reference sequence). The DNA for the CDR3 is TGTGCCAGCAGCTTAGGGGGTTTAAGCGGCGAGCAGTACTTC. This codes for CASSLGGLSGEQYF.

CDR3 DNA: TGTGCCACCCGAGCAGGGGCCAAGGAGACCCAGTACTTC. This sequence encodes CATRAGAKETQYF. This chain links TRBV24-1 with TRBJ2-5, with a possible D match to TRBD1 (6 bases). The CDR3 is 13 amino acids. V lost 9 bases and J 5 bases, leaving 15 bases between the germline ends. Germline lookup yields CDR1 KGHDR and CDR2 SFDVKD.

The chain employs TRBV25-1 and TRBJ1-3; TRBD1 aligns across 7 bases. CDR3 size: 15 residues. The J segment lost 10 bases and the V segment lost 4 bases, leaving 13 bases of the junction unmatched. Per germline, CDR1 MGHDK and CDR2 SYGVNS. Written as DNA, the CDR3 is TGTGCCAGCAGTGCAGCGACAGGGCCCTTACGGACCATATATTTT. It codes for CASSAATGPLRTIYF.

This chain connects TRBV19 to TRBJ1-2; possible D gene TRBD1, 5 bases. The CDR3 totals 14 residues. Germline assignment: CDR1 LNHDA and CDR2 SQIVND (reference sequence). V was pared by 6 bases and J by 3 bases, with 14 bases between. The CDR3 coding sequence is TGTGCCAGTAGGGGCGGCGACAGATACTATGGCTACACCTTC. This translates into CASRGGDRYYGYTF.

V gene TRBV18 combines with J gene TRBJ1-5, with TRBD1 matching over 10 bases. The germline V gene has CDR1 KGHSH and CDR2 LQKENI. This CDR3 contains 15 residues. V shed 2 bases and J 8 bases; nucleotides not matched to a gene: 6. CDR3 in amino acids: CASSPGTGEREPQHF. CDR3 nucleotides: TGTGCCAGCTCACCAGGGACAGGGGAAAGGGAGCCCCAGCATTTT.

The chain couples TRBV24-1 to TRBJ2-1; 7 nucleotides line up with TRBD2. Germline trimming cut 4 bases from V and 3 bases from J; bases unmatched to any gene: 8. The CDR3 has 16 amino acids. In germline, CDR1 is KGHDR, CDR2 SFDVKD. CDR3 nucleotides: TGTGCCACCAGTGACCCAACTAGCGAAATCTACAATGAGCAGTTCTTC. Translated: CATSDPTSEIYNEQFF.

This chain uses TRBV19 with TRBJ1-2; 7 nucleotides line up with TRBD1. The V gene's germline CDR1 is LNHDA and CDR2 SQIVND (reference sequence). The CDR3 sequence is 15 residues long. V lost 4 bases to trimming and J lost 2 bases; unmatched junction nucleotides: 7. CDR3 sequence reads: CASSSGQVVNYGYTF. The CDR3 DNA follows: TGTGCCAGTAGTAGCGGACAGGTCGTCAACTATGGCTACACCTTC.

Turning to this clone: The identical CDR3 is also encoded by other nucleotide sequences in the sample. The chain couples TRBV2 to TRBJ1-2; TRBD1 agrees at 7 bases. Trimming at V came to 5 bases and at J to 4 bases, leaving 4 bases not matched to a gene. Per germline, CDR1 SNHLY and CDR2 FYNNEI. The CDR3 extends over 13 amino acids. The CDR3 loop reads CASSLQGSYGYTF. CDR3 coding DNA: TGTGCCAGCAGTCTACAGGGGAGCTATGGCTACACCTTC.

The chain employs TRBV7-8 and TRBJ1-1; 8 nucleotides align to TRBD1. The junction had 3 bases not matched to a gene; V was cut back by 0 bases and J by 6 bases. The CDR3 consists of 14 residues. Looked up from germline, CDR1 is SGHVS and CDR2 is FQNEAQ. The CDR3 DNA follows: TGTGCCAGCAGCTTAGCGGGACAGGAGGCTGAAGCTTTCTTT. Protein product: CASSLAGQEAEAFF.

The chain carries TRBV7-9 and TRBJ2-7; no clear D. Germline CDR1 is SEHNR and CDR2 is FQNEAQ (reference sequence). Trimming shortened V by 5 bases and J by 1 base, and 9 bases separated the two germline ends. CDR3 size: 13 residues. The CDR3, as DNA: TGTGCCAGCAGCCCAACAGATTCCTACGAGCAGTACTTC. Translated, it gives CASSPTDSYEQYF. The full variable domain, rest sourced from reference TRBV7-9 and TRBJ2-7, is DTGVSQNPRHKITKRGQNVTFRCDPISEHNRLYWYRQTLGQGPEFLTYFQNEAQLEKSRLLSDRFSAERPKGSFSTLEIQRTEQGDSAMYLCASSPTDSYEQYFGPGTRLTVT.